The rows below give T cell receptor beta chains drawn from one sample of a study of cytomegalovirus exposure and HLA in healthy donors. The assay was immunoSEQ multiplex PCR, and TCRdb's table has in-frame clones only and misses some. The sample includes over 250,000 clones, 70% to 90% of them seen just once. The specimen sequenced was PBMCs. All receptors derive from a woman aged 18-29 years in good health and CMV-seronegative. The CDR3 runs from the conserved cysteine through the conserved F or W. The D gene is left open where the match is weak. Clone sizes are given selectively: once, few, many, or a class where the clone is expanded.

v_gene	j_gene	abundance	d_gene	CDR3nt	CDR3aa
TRBV2	TRBJ2-1	-	TRBD1	TGTGCCAGCAACCGACAGGGAACCTACAATGAGCAGTTCTTC	CASNRQGTYNEQFF
TRBV10-3	TRBJ2-5	-	TRBD1	TGTGCCATCAGTGAGGCACAGGGGTGGGAGACCCAGTACTTC	CAISEAQGWETQYF
TRBV18	TRBJ1-2	-	TRBD1	TGTGCCAGCTCAACCCGACAGGGTAATGGCTACACCTTC	CASSTRQGNGYTF
TRBV4-1	TRBJ1-5	-	TRBD1	TGCGCCAGCAGCTCGGGAACAGGGGGCCCCCTCAATCAGCCCCAGCATTTT	CASSSGTGGPLNQPQHF
TRBV4-2	TRBJ1-2	-	-	TGTGCCAGCAGCCAAGTCCTTTTTGATGGAGACTATGGCTACACCTTC	CASSQVLFDGDYGYTF
TRBV7-8	TRBJ1-2	once	-	TGTGCCAGCAGCTTAGGGGACACTTCCCGGGACCTCCGCTATGGCTACACCTTC	CASSLGDTSRDLRYGYTF
TRBV19	TRBJ1-2	-	-	TGTGCCAGTAGTATAGTGGGAGAGAACTATGGCTACACCTTC	CASSIVGENYGYTF
TRBV30	TRBJ2-5	-	-	TGTGCCTGGGGGGACGGGAGCCAAGAGACCCAGTACTTC	CAWGDGSQETQYF
TRBV27	TRBJ2-1	few	TRBD2	TGTGCCAGCAGATCGTCTCCTATAGCGGGGGCCGGTAGGGATGAGCAGTTCTTC	CASRSSPIAGAGRDEQFF
TRBV5-6	TRBJ1-5	-	-	TGTGCCAGCAGCCACGGGGTACCCTTCGGGGAAAATCAGCCCCAGCATTTT	CASSHGVPFGENQPQHF
TRBV30	TRBJ1-2	-	-	TGTGCCTGGAGTACCCGGACAGACCGACATGGCTACACCTTC	CAWSTRTDRHGYTF
TRBV6-5	TRBJ2-7	-	TRBD1	TGTGCCAGCAGTTACAAGGGGACAGGGCCCTACGAGCAGTACTTC	CASSYKGTGPYEQYF
TRBV5-8	TRBJ2-1	once	-	TGTGCCAGCACCGAGGGGGGGAGCTCCTACAATGAGCAGTTCTTC	CASTEGGSSYNEQFF
TRBV25-1	TRBJ2-2	-	TRBD1	TGTGCCAGCAGTAAAGGGACAGGGGCCCCCGGGGAGCTGTTTTTT	CASSKGTGAPGELFF
TRBV7-8	TRBJ1-2	-	TRBD1	TGTGCCAGCAGCTTGCTCAACCCCCCGGGACAGGGTGATGGCTACACCTTC	CASSLLNPPGQGDGYTF
TRBV18	TRBJ1-1	-	-	TGTGCCAGCTCACCACCGTCGTTCACAACTGAAGCTTTCTTT	CASSPPSFTTEAFF
TRBV15	TRBJ1-4	-	-	TGTGCCACCAGCAGAGGGCAGTCGGAAAAACTGTTTTTT	CATSRGQSEKLFF
TRBV29-1	TRBJ1-3	-	-	TGCAGCGTTGAAGGACACTCTGGAAACACCATATATTTT	CSVEGHSGNTIYF
TRBV28	TRBJ2-7	-	TRBD2	TGTGCCAATCAGGGGACTAGCGATTCCGAGCAGTACTTC	CANQGTSDSEQYF
TRBV4-3	TRBJ1-1	few	-	TGCGCCAGCAGCCAAAGCGGGAACACTGAAGCTTTCTTT	CASSQSGNTEAFF
TRBV6-5	TRBJ2-7	-	-	TGTGCCAGCAGTTACTCGGGGCCAGGTGACGCCGACGAGCAGTACTTC	CASSYSGPGDADEQYF
TRBV5-1	TRBJ1-1	-	-	TGCGCCACCCGCACTTCAGGGGCGAACACTGAAGCTTTCTTT	CATRTSGANTEAFF
TRBV11-2	TRBJ2-7	-	-	TGTGCCAGCAGCTTATCAGGGGACCTCTCCTACGAGCAGTACTTC	CASSLSGDLSYEQYF
TRBV27	TRBJ2-3	-	TRBD2	TGTGCCAGCAGTTTACTCGGGACTAGCGGGGGGCGGAGAGATACGCAGTATTTT	CASSLLGTSGGRRDTQYF
TRBV7-8	TRBJ1-1	-	-	TGTGCCAGCAGCCGCGGACAGAACACTGAAGCTTTCTTT	CASSRGQNTEAFF
TRBV18	TRBJ1-2	once	TRBD1	TGTGCCAGCTCGACCGACAGGGATAACTATGGCTACACCTTC	CASSTDRDNYGYTF
TRBV7-9	TRBJ2-5	-	TRBD1	TGTGCCAGCAGCTCGGACAGGGACGGGGAGACCCAGTACTTC	CASSSDRDGETQYF
TRBV27	TRBJ2-7	-	-	TGTGCCAGCAGTTTCAGCGGAGCCTACGAGCAGTACTTC	CASSFSGAYEQYF
TRBV6-1	TRBJ1-1	-	TRBD1	TGTGCCATTACCAACAGGGGAATGAACACTGAAGCTTTCTTT	CAITNRGMNTEAFF
TRBV18	TRBJ1-2	-	-	TGTGCCAGCTCACCACGGGCACAGGACGGGGGCTACACCTTC	CASSPRAQDGGYTF
TRBV4-3	TRBJ1-6	-	-	TGCGCCAGCAGCCAAGATGGCCAGGGCAGTAACGGGTCACCCCTCCACTTT	CASSQDGQGSNGSPLHF
TRBV30	TRBJ2-7	-	-	TGTGCCTGGGGAGTCCTTGACGAGCAGTACTTC	CAWGVLDEQYF
TRBV6-5	TRBJ2-7	once	-	TGTGCCAGCAGCTCCGGGACTTTTAGAGCCTACGAGCAGTACTTC	CASSSGTFRAYEQYF
TRBV11-3	TRBJ2-5	-	-	TGTGCCAGCAGCTCCCCGATCGGTAGGACCCAGTACTTC	CASSSPIGRTQYF
TRBV7-2	TRBJ2-1	-	-	TGTGCCAGCAGCCAATCGGACAGATACAATGAGCAGTTCTTC	CASSQSDRYNEQFF
TRBV7-9	TRBJ2-1	once	TRBD2	TGTGCCAGCAGCTTAGCTAGCGGGGGCTCCTACAATGAGCAGTTCTTC	CASSLASGGSYNEQFF
TRBV4-1	TRBJ1-4	-	-	TGCGCCAGCACCCCCAGTCCAGGGGCAAAACTGTTTTTT	CASTPSPGAKLFF
TRBV2	TRBJ1-5	-	-	TGTGCCAGCAGTGAAGCCAACAAGAATCAGCCCCAGCATTTT	CASSEANKNQPQHF
TRBV27	TRBJ2-2	-	-	TGTGCCAGCAGTTTCCGCGGGGAGCTGTTTTTT	CASSFRGELFF
TRBV5-8	TRBJ1-1	-	TRBD1	TGTGCCAGCCATAAACAGACAGGGGAAGCTTTCTTT	CASHKQTGEAFF
TRBV6-1	TRBJ1-1	-	TRBD1	TGTGCCAGCAGTGGGACGGACAGGGGTGAAGCTTTCTTT	CASSGTDRGEAFF
TRBV30	TRBJ2-1	-	TRBD1	TGTGCCTGGAGTGGAGGGGGCACCTACAATGAGCAGTTCTTC	CAWSGGGTYNEQFF
TRBV6-5	TRBJ2-7	-	TRBD1	TGTGCCAGCAGCCGGGACAGGCATAATTACGAGCAGTACTTC	CASSRDRHNYEQYF
TRBV6-1	TRBJ1-2	-	TRBD1	TGTGCCAGCACTCAGGGGGCCGATGGCTACACCTTC	CASTQGADGYTF
TRBV28	TRBJ1-1	-	TRBD1	TGTGCCAGTACAGGGGGTGAAGCTTTCTTT	CASTGGEAFF
TRBV6-5	TRBJ1-5	-	TRBD1	TGTGCCAGCAGTGGGACAGCCCATAGCAATCAGCCCCAGCATTTT	CASSGTAHSNQPQHF
TRBV6-5	TRBJ2-1	-	-	TGTGCCAGCAGGAGAAGCATGTCGGGGAAGAATGAGCAGTTCTTC	CASRRSMSGKNEQFF
TRBV28	TRBJ2-5	-	TRBD1	TGTGCCAGCAGAGCACAGGGGATGCGAGAGACCCAGTACTTC	CASRAQGMRETQYF
TRBV19	TRBJ1-5	-	TRBD1	TGTGCCAGTAGTATACAGGGGGCCCCCAGCCAGCCCCAGCATTTT	CASSIQGAPSQPQHF
TRBV7-2	TRBJ2-1	-	TRBD1	TGTGCCAGCAGCTTAAATTGGGGACAGGGCAATGAGCAGTTCTTC	CASSLNWGQGNEQFF
TRBV5-4	TRBJ1-4	-	-	TGTGCCAGCAGCTTGGGCCAGGGAGGTGAAAAACTGTTTTTT	CASSLGQGGEKLFF
TRBV5-1	TRBJ1-3	once	TRBD1	TGCGCCAGCAGCTTCTTTGGGACAGGGCAAGCTGGAAACACCATATATTTT	CASSFFGTGQAGNTIYF
TRBV6-5	TRBJ2-7	few	TRBD1	TGTGCCAGCAGCGGAGGACAGGGCTTCCTCTACGAGCAGTACTTC	CASSGGQGFLYEQYF
TRBV6-5	TRBJ1-1	-	TRBD1	TGTGCCAGCAGGGACAGGGGAGGGGGGACTGAAGCTTTCTTT	CASRDRGGGTEAFF
TRBV30	TRBJ1-2	few	-	TGTGCCTGGAGTGTAATAGCCGGCTACACCTTC	CAWSVIAGYTF
TRBV10-3	TRBJ2-1	-	TRBD1	TGTGCCATCACTCCGGGACAGGGTGGCAATGAGCAGTTCTTC	CAITPGQGGNEQFF